This T cell receptor beta chain is from a study of CD8 T cells in Susac syndrome (dated 2019 in TCRdb). Looking at the study overall: Of the Susac syndrome patients who were sequenced, roughly 8 were in clinical remission while roughly six had clinically active disease. At blood withdrawal, Susac syndrome patients were therapy-naive, treated with corticosteroids (with IVIg additionally given to some), or treated with IVIg alone. Repertoire sequencing was used to test whether CD8+ T cell activation and differentiation in Susac syndrome was antigen driven.

Comment on this clonotype: Which antigen it targets is not known. The record has no base qualities; no much larger clone is one base away.

V and J are trimmed by 3 bases and 6 bases, and the gene matches miss 3 bases of the junction. Inclusive of the bounding cysteine and phenylalanine, the CDR3 is 14 residues long. Only the CDR3 part of the read is kept: 42 bases, read in frame from the first base. As encoded in the germline V gene, CDR1 is KGHSH while CDR2 is LQKENI. RNA was extracted using the RNeasy kit, and roughly 0.45 to 1 microgram was reverse transcribed with random hexamers. TCR beta CDR3 regions were amplified with the immunoSEQ multiplex PCR assay covering 54 Vbeta and 13 Jbeta segments. PCR amplification bias was corrected using a synthetic template baseline for primer optimization and computational correction. Processing in the source paper ran as follows. Reads were annotated to V, D and J genes per IMGT and analyzed with immunoSEQ Analyzer, keeping only productive sequences. To calculate clonality, Shannon entropy was normalized by log2 of the number of productive unique sequences and then subtracted from one. For each patient and control, public and private clones were evaluated within the 100 most prevalent clones. A clone was defined as Susac-specific if it was absent from the healthy and MS cohorts, from about a thousand published viral clones and from other ImmuneACCESS disease sequences. The public reads were run again by TCRdb, first through fastp at Q25 and then through MiXCR, and only productive beta chains were kept. Rows are unified per CDR3 protein, each entry keeping the most common DNA and genes. TCRdb's processing, not the study's, gives the V and J calls here. Here the sample has around 190,000 distinct CDR3 sequences; under 95% occur a single time. The biggest ten clones account for 0.12% of the sample.

Peripheral blood CD8+ and CD4+ T cells from healthy donors, Susac syndrome patients and multiple sclerosis patients were profiled using high-throughput TCR beta sequencing. The Susac syndrome patients fulfilled recently defined diagnostic criteria for definite or probable disease. Bulk CD8+ and CD4+ T cells were purified magnetically by negative isolation, whereas CD8+ TEMRA cells were enriched by FACS. Blood was collected in EDTA tubes and processed within 24 hours, with PBMCs isolated through density gradient centrifugation. PBMCs intended for TCR sequencing were cryopreserved in liquid nitrogen and were subsequently thawed in a 37 degrees C water bath. Purity of sorted or isolated CD4+, CD8+ and CD8+ TEMRA cells was at least 90%. General conclusions and limits of the study: The TCR sequencing and HLA analysis was acknowledged to have included a relatively small number of individuals. In the CD4+ T cell repertoire of Susac syndrome patients, clonal expansion was not detected.

Sequenced input: CD4+ T cells from PBMCs. The chain was built from TRBV18 and TRBJ2-1; TRBD2 fits 9 bases in the junction. This TCR was recovered from a human donor with Susac syndrome. At the DNA level, the sequence is TGTGCCAGCTCACCGACACTAGCGGGCAATGAGCAGTTCTTC. Its amino acids are CASSPTLAGNEQFF.